These T cell receptor beta chains were read from a single sample in a study of blood T cell repertoires in COVID-19. The table came from immunoSEQ multiplex PCR; TCRdb's copy has only in-frame clones and leaves some out. Of 150,000 to 200,000 clones in the sample, around four fifths were seen once. The specimen was peripheral blood. The origin of the receptors is a woman aged 65 to 85 with COVID-19, enrolled during active disease. Both conserved end residues are part of each CDR3. D genes are given only for firm matches. Clone size appears in some rows only: once, few, many, or a class for an expanded clone.

CDR3 DNA,CDR3 protein,clone size,J gene,V gene,D gene
TGTGCCAGTGCCGACAGCTTACTAGCCAAAAACATTCAGTACTTC,CASADSLLAKNIQYF,NA,TRBJ2-4,TRBV28,NA
TGTGCCAGCAGTTACTTTCCCAGGATGTTCGGAGATACGCAGTATTTT,CASSYFPRMFGDTQYF,NA,TRBJ2-3,TRBV6-5,NA
TGCGCCAGCAGCCGGACTAGCGGGCGAGGAGATACGCAGTATTTT,CASSRTSGRGDTQYF,NA,TRBJ2-3,TRBV5-1,TRBD2
TGTGCCAGCAGCTCGGCGAAGGGACAACCTCAAGAGACCCAGTACTTC,CASSSAKGQPQETQYF,NA,TRBJ2-5,TRBV5-6,NA
TGCGCCAGCAGCCGCGCCGGGACTAGCGTAGATACGCAGTATTTT,CASSRAGTSVDTQYF,NA,TRBJ2-3,TRBV5-1,TRBD2
TGCGCCAGCAGCAAAGAGACAGGGACTAACACCGGGGAGCTGTTTTTT,CASSKETGTNTGELFF,once,TRBJ2-2,TRBV4-3,NA
TGCGCCAGCAGCCAAGAAGGGCTAGCGGGAGGGGGTGAGCAGTTCTTC,CASSQEGLAGGGEQFF,NA,TRBJ2-1,TRBV4-3,TRBD2
TGTGCCATCAGGACTAGCGGGAGTAGCACAGATACGCAGTATTTT,CAIRTSGSSTDTQYF,NA,TRBJ2-3,TRBV10-3,TRBD2
TGTGCCTGGGGAGTTGGCCTCTACGAGCAGTACTTC,CAWGVGLYEQYF,NA,TRBJ2-7,TRBV30,NA
TGTGCCACCAGTGATAGAGGGAGGGGCGAGCAGTACTTC,CATSDRGRGEQYF,NA,TRBJ2-7,TRBV24-1,TRBD2
TGTGCCAGCAGCCGAGGCAGGGGTAAGAGCTCTGGGGCCAACGTCCTGACTTTC,CASSRGRGKSSGANVLTF,NA,TRBJ2-6,TRBV3-1/TRBV3-2,NA
TGTGCCAGCACCTCCCCGGCGGGGGGCTCCTACGAGCAGTACTTC,CASTSPAGGSYEQYF,NA,TRBJ2-7,TRBV28,TRBD2
TGTGCCACCAGCAGAGATCGGGCTAGCGTGGACAATGAGCAGTTCTTC,CATSRDRASVDNEQFF,NA,TRBJ2-1,TRBV15,NA
TGTGCCAGTAGTATTGGGACAGACTTTAACTATGGCTACACCTTC,CASSIGTDFNYGYTF,once,TRBJ1-2,TRBV19,TRBD1
TGTGCCAGCACCCTGAGGGAGACCCGCACAGATACGCAGTATTTT,CASTLRETRTDTQYF,NA,TRBJ2-3,TRBV5-6,NA
TGTGCCAGCAGCTTAATAGGGGACACTGAAGCTTTCTTT,CASSLIGDTEAFF,NA,TRBJ1-1,TRBV7-3,NA
TGTGCCAGCACCGATCGACAGGCGATGAACACTGAAGCTTTCTTT,CASTDRQAMNTEAFF,NA,TRBJ1-1,TRBV6-5,NA
TGTGCCAGCAGCCCCGGACTAGCGGGACATGAGCAGTTCTTC,CASSPGLAGHEQFF,few,TRBJ2-1,TRBV11-3,TRBD2
TGCAGCATACGGGACAGGGCTTCCTACGAGCAGTACTTC,CSIRDRASYEQYF,NA,TRBJ2-7,TRBV29-1,TRBD1
TGTGCCAGCAGCTTGCAACGGGATTCACCCCTCCACTTT,CASSLQRDSPLHF,few,TRBJ1-6,TRBV5-4,NA
TGTGCCAGCAGCTTAGATCACAGTAGCAATCAGCCCCAGCATTTT,CASSLDHSSNQPQHF,NA,TRBJ1-5,TRBV7-2,NA
TGTGCCAGCAGTCTGAGGCAGGGGGGCAACAATGAGCAGTTCTTC,CASSLRQGGNNEQFF,NA,TRBJ2-1,TRBV5-4,NA
TGTGCCGGGAACAGGGGTGGGAAAGAGACCCAGTACTTC,CAGNRGGKETQYF,NA,TRBJ2-5,TRBV2,TRBD1
TGCAGCGTTGGAGCCCCCCCGGTCATGAACACTGAAGCTTTCTTT,CSVGAPPVMNTEAFF,NA,TRBJ1-1,TRBV29-1,NA
TGTGCCAGCAGCCCCGCAGGCCTATTAAGCACAGATACGCAGTATTTT,CASSPAGLLSTDTQYF,NA,TRBJ2-3,TRBV28,NA
TGTGCCAGTAGTATTGCAGGGTTTGGAAACACCATATATTTT,CASSIAGFGNTIYF,NA,TRBJ1-3,TRBV19,NA
TGTGCCAGCAGCCCAACCGGGACAGGGAAGGTGTACGGCGAGCAGTACTTC,CASSPTGTGKVYGEQYF,NA,TRBJ2-7,TRBV7-8,TRBD1
TGCGCCAGCAGGCTACAGGTGGAGGAGACCCAGTACTTC,CASRLQVEETQYF,NA,TRBJ2-5,TRBV5-1,NA
TGTGCCAGCAGAAAGAGCGGGTTCGACAATGAGCAGTTCTTC,CASRKSGFDNEQFF,NA,TRBJ2-1,TRBV7-9,NA
TGCAGCGTTGATCAGGGGAAGAACACTGAAGCTTTCTTT,CSVDQGKNTEAFF,NA,TRBJ1-1,TRBV29-1,NA
TGTGCCAGCAGTTACAACTTCGCTTCCGCAGATACGCAGTATTTT,CASSYNFASADTQYF,NA,TRBJ2-3,TRBV6-2/TRBV6-3,NA
TGTGCCAGCAGGCCGAACGGACTAGCTTCCTACGAGCAGTACTTC,CASRPNGLASYEQYF,NA,TRBJ2-7,TRBV27,TRBD2
TGTGCCACCAGTAGGACTAGCGGGAAAACAGATACGCAGTATTTT,CATSRTSGKTDTQYF,NA,TRBJ2-3,TRBV24-1,TRBD2
TGTGCCAGCAGCGCCCTCGGCGGGATGAACACTGAAGCTTTCTTT,CASSALGGMNTEAFF,NA,TRBJ1-1,TRBV11-2,NA